Each of the 13 T cell receptor beta chains below was sequenced from the same sample in a study of human T cells and chemical hapten exposure. Time point: pre-sensitization, week 0. The treatment here: therapeutic diphenylcyclopropenone sensitization with weekly scalp DPC. TCRdb analysed the RACE reads with MiXCR anew, one entry per CDR3 protein. The sample contains roughly 88,000 distinct CDR3 sequences, about 8.9% of which appear only once. Material: whole blood, obtained in connection with sensitization to the hapten diphenylcyclopropenone (DPC). Source of these receptors: a woman aged 40 to 49 with alopecia areata. Some clones in this sample may be carry-over from other donors' samples.

This clonotype was recorded many times. V is TRBV18 and J is TRBJ2-3; 9 nucleotides align to TRBD2. Germline CDR1 KGHSH, CDR2 LQKENI. The CDR3 is 15 amino acids. V was pared by 4 bases and J by 2 bases, with 4 bases of the junction left unmatched. The CDR3 sequence: CASSLRTSATDTQYF. Written as DNA, the CDR3 is TGTGCCAGCTCACTCAGGACTAGCGCCACAGATACGCAGTATTTT. The variable domain in full, with the rest retrieved from reference TRBV18 and TRBJ2-3, is NAGVMQNPRHLVRRRGQEARLRCSPMKGHSHVYWYRQLPEEGLKFMVYLQKENIIDESGMPKERFSAEFPKEGPSILRIQQVVRGDSAAYFCASSLRTSATDTQYFGPGTRLTVL.

This clonotype was recorded a few times. The chain couples TRBV5-4 to TRBJ2-1; 14 nucleotides match TRBD2. The CDR3 runs to 15 residues. Trimming cost V 4 bases and J 7 bases; bases outside gene matches: 4. Looked up from germline, CDR1 is SGHNT and CDR2 is YYREEE (reference sequence). CDR3 loop: CASSHGTSGGNEQFF. DNA for the CDR3: TGTGCCAGCAGCCACGGGACTAGCGGGGGTAATGAGCAGTTCTTC.

The chain employs TRBV9 and TRBJ2-7; TRBD1 is a possible D gene (6 bases). This CDR3 region has 16 residues. Trimming removed 0 bases from V and 4 bases from J, with 17 bases in between. CDR1 and CDR2 (germline): SGDLS, YYNGEE. CDR3 DNA sequence: TGTGCCAGCAGCGTAGGTGGGACACTGGAAATTTACGAGCAGTACTTC. Translated: CASSVGGTLEIYEQYF.

Details on this clonotype: A much larger clonotype is one base distant, so this may be a read error. The chain employs TRBV20-1 and TRBJ2-1; TRBD2 aligns across 8 bases. With 5 bases clipped from V and 5 bases from J, the junction kept 8 bases outside the gene matches. This CDR3 has 14 residues. Germline V gene lookup returns CDR1 DFQATT and CDR2 SNEGSKA (reference sequence). The CDR3 sequence is CSAGGLAPDNEQFF. CDR3 nucleotide sequence: TGCAGTGCTGGTGGACTAGCTCCTGACAATGAGCAGTTCTTC.

This chain uses TRBV5-6 with TRBJ2-7; D is uncertain. V gave up 3 bases and J gave up 0 bases, with 13 bases separating them. This CDR3 is built from 15 residues. CDR1 and CDR2 (germline): SGHDT, YYEEEE. The CDR3 DNA follows: TGTGCCAGCAGCTCCAGAAGGATATTCTCCTACGAGCAGTACTTC. This sequence encodes CASSSRRIFSYEQYF.

This clonotype has only a few counts. The chain employs TRBV4-1 and TRBJ2-5; TRBD1 is a possible D gene (6 bases). Germline V CDR1 and CDR2: MGHRA, YSYEKL. CDR3 length equals 14 residues. The ends were cut back, 0 bases at V and 5 bases at J, with 10 bases in the middle. The CDR3 protein is CASSQDGDRETQYF. In nucleotides, the CDR3 is TGCGCCAGCAGCCAAGACGGCGACAGGGAGACCCAGTACTTC.

In its sample, this clonotype was seen many times. The rearrangement links TRBV20-1 to TRBJ2-7; the match to TRBD1 covers 7 bases. The junction had 8 bases not matched to a gene; V was cut back by 6 bases and J by 3 bases. CDR1 DFQATT and CDR2 SNEGSKA come from the germline V gene (reference sequence). This CDR3 comprises 13 residues. The DNA of the CDR3 is TGCAGTGCCACTGGGCAGGGGGTCTACGAGCAGTACTTC. Translated, it gives CSATGQGVYEQYF.

The chain recombines TRBV5-1 with TRBJ1-4, with TRBD1 matching 8 bases. Unmatched junction bases numbered 3, after V lost 5 bases and J lost 6 bases. This CDR3 region has 13 residues. Germline CDR1 SGHRS, CDR2 YFSETQ. The CDR3 sequence is CASRGQGYEKLFF. In DNA form, the CDR3 reads TGCGCCAGCAGAGGACAGGGCTATGAAAAACTGTTTTTT. Drawing the rest from reference TRBV5-1 and TRBJ1-4, the complete variable domain is KAGVTQTPRYLIKTRGQQVTLSCSPISGHRSVSWYQQTPGQGLQFLFEYFSETQRNKGNFPGRFSGRQFSNSRSEMNVSTLELGDSALYLCASRGQGYEKLFFGSGTQLSVL.

The V and J genes are TRBV11-3 and TRBJ2-7, with a weak D call TRBD2 (6 bases). The germline V gene encodes CDR1 SGHNT and CDR2 YENEEA. The CDR3 is made up of 13 amino acids. V gave up 2 bases and J gave up 6 bases, with 11 bases separating them. This CDR3 is CASSLTSQSEQYF. The CDR3, as DNA: TGTGCCAGCAGCTTAACTAGCCAAAGCGAGCAGTACTTC.

A few counts support this clonotype. The chain joins TRBV5-1 to TRBJ1-1, with D unclear. This CDR3 is built from 14 residues. V was pared by 3 bases and J by 4 bases, with 13 bases between. Germline-derived CDR1 and CDR2 are SGHRS and YFSETQ. The DNA of the CDR3 is TGCGCCAGCAGCTGGACCTTCGGGATCACTGAAGCTTTCTTT. Its translation: CASSWTFGITEAFF.

This clonotype was recorded a few times. V gene TRBV5-1 combines with J gene TRBJ1-5, with unresolved D. From germline, CDR1 is SGHRS and CDR2 YFSETQ. The CDR3 runs to 13 residues. V lost 2 bases to trimming and J lost 5 bases, with 8 bases between them. This chain's CDR3 is CASSLSLDQPQHF. CDR3 bases: TGCGCCAGCAGCTTAAGCCTGGATCAGCCCCAGCATTTT.

The CDR3 DNA sequence: TGTGCCAGCAGCTCCCTACAAACGGGAGGCTACACCTTC. Protein sequence: CASSSLQTGGYTF. J is TRBJ1-2 and V is TRBV7-8; no clear D. There are 13 residues in the CDR3. Trimming took off 4 bases at V and 8 bases at J, with 14 bases between the two ends. CDR1 and CDR2 from the germline V gene are SGHVS and FQNEAQ.

This clonotype was observed a few times. The chain has TRBV6-2 or TRBV6-3 and TRBJ2-4; maybe TRBD2 (6 bases). CDR3 length: 12 residues. Germline assignment: CDR1 MNHEY and CDR2 SVGEGT. Trimming took off 4 bases at V and 12 bases at J, with 13 bases between the two ends. In DNA form, the CDR3 reads TGTGCCAGCAGTTTTGAGAGCGGGCCTCAGTACTTC. As protein: CASSFESGPQYF.